The 17 T cell receptor beta chains in this list originate from one sample, sequenced in a study of tumor-infiltrating lymphocytes in primary liver carcinoma. TCR beta cDNA was made from 450 to 500 ng total RNA with a constant-region primer. Libraries of TCR beta came from three nested multiplex PCR rounds with slightly modified ARM-PCR. Each of the first two PCR rounds ran nine to ten cycles with TRBV1-TRBV30 forward and C-beta reverse primers. MiXCR was run by TCRdb on the multiplex PCR reads, yielding one entry per CDR3 protein. The sample has almost 200,000 distinct CDR3 sequences, around 60% seen once. RNA was extracted from whole blood without cell sorting, alongside germline DNA. The sample comprised peripheral blood. The source of these receptors is a woman aged 60 to 75 with primary liver carcinoma and hepatitis B virus infection.

As for this clonotype: Given a much more abundant clone one base away, this may be a read error. The chain uses TRBV6-5 and TRBJ1-2, with 7 positions matching TRBD1. Germline values: CDR1 MNHEY, CDR2 SVGAGI. This CDR3 has 13 amino acids. The ends lost 5 bases at V and 7 bases at J; junction bases unmatched: 7. The CDR3 region has the DNA TGTGCCAGCAGTCTCTACAGGGGTCGTGGCTACACCTTC. Translation: CASSLYRGRGYTF.

About this clonotype: One end of the junction is discordant with germline, which a read error may explain. V usage is TRBV6-1 and J usage is TRBJ2-7, with D unresolved. The CDR3 spans 14 residues. CDR1 and CDR2 (germline): MNHNS, SASEGT. The CDR3 is CTSSLTNATTEQYF. DNA of the CDR3: TGTACCAGCAGTTTAACTAATGCTACTACGGAGCAGTACTTC.

Of note for this clonotype: It is likely a read error, because the conserved phenylalanine at the end of the CDR3 is missing. The chain carries TRBV28 and TRBJ2-1; maybe TRBD1 (6 bases). The V and J ends lost 3 bases and 6 bases respectively, with 12 bases between them. Germline V gene sequence: CDR1 MDHEN, CDR2 SYDVKM. This CDR3 has 14 amino acids. The CDR3 DNA follows: TGTGCCAGCAGTTTCCCGGACAGACTCAATGAGCAGTTCTCC. Amino acid sequence: CASSFPDRLNEQFS.

V is TRBV5-1 and J is TRBJ1-1; D unresolved. The CDR3 spans 14 residues. Trimming cost V 0 bases and J 2 bases, with 8 bases left between them. Germline V gene lookup returns CDR1 SGHRS and CDR2 YFSETQ. The CDR3 is CASSLGPANTEAFF. Here the CDR3 DNA reads TGCGCCAGCAGCTTGGGACCCGCAAACACTGAAGCTTTCTTT.

The chain joins TRBV11-3 to TRBJ2-1; a weak D match, TRBD1 (5 bases). V shed 7 bases and J shed 12 bases, with 19 bases lying between them. Germline V gene sequence: CDR1 SGHNT, CDR2 YENEEA. The CDR3 covers 13 residues. In DNA form, the CDR3 reads TGTGCCAGCAACTCACCTTGGGTTAGGGGGCAGTTCTTC. Its protein is CASNSPWVRGQFF.

Worth noting for this clonotype: Since no conserved phenylalanine or tryptophan closes the CDR3, a read error is the likely cause. J is TRBJ2-1 and V is TRBV7-9; TRBD2 matches at 11 bases. Germline CDR1 SEHNR, CDR2 FQNEAQ (reference sequence). The ends lost 5 bases at V and 5 bases at J; junction bases unmatched: 5. The length of the CDR3 is 15 residues. CDR3 in amino acids: CASSPGLAVDNEQFL. The DNA of the CDR3 is TGTGCCAGCAGCCCGGGACTAGCGGTTGACAATGAGCAGTTCTTA.

Remarks on this clonotype: A much larger clone differs from this one at a single base, so this may be a read error. This CDR3 is missing its conserved last phenylalanine or tryptophan, likely due to a read error. J is TRBJ1-2 and V is TRBV4-1; a weak D match, TRBD1 (6 bases). CDR3 length equals 16 residues. V lost 6 bases and J 6 bases, leaving 23 bases between the germline ends. Per germline, CDR1 MGHRA and CDR2 YSYEKL. The CDR3 protein is CASSPTDRFGTNGYTS. The CDR3 nucleotides read TGCGCCAGCAGTCCGACCGACAGGTTCGGAACAAATGGCTACACCTCC.

A remark on this clonotype: The junction differs from germline at one of its ends, possibly a read error. This chain connects TRBV7-9 to TRBJ2-7; a weak D match, TRBD1 (5 bases). Germline assignment: CDR1 SEHNR and CDR2 FQNEAQ (reference sequence). The CDR3 is 15 amino acids. The CDR3, as DNA: TGTGCCAGCGGGTCCACAGGACGGGTCGCCTACGGGCAGTACTTC. Translation: CASGSTGRVAYGQYF.

As concerns this clonotype: Likely a read error: the CDR3 ends without its conserved phenylalanine or tryptophan. This rearrangement joins TRBV13 to TRBJ1-1, with unresolved D. Germline CDR1 and CDR2: PRHDT and FYEKMQ (reference sequence). V lost 0 bases and J 5 bases, leaving 7 bases between the germline ends. CDR3 length equals 13 residues. CDR3 residues: CASSLGGGTEAFI. The CDR3 DNA reads as TGTGCCAGCAGCTTAGGGGGAGGGACTGAAGCTTTCATT.

About this clonotype itself: A read error may account for a junction end that differs from germline. V is TRBV6-1 and J is TRBJ1-3, with D uncertain. The CDR3 extends over 14 amino acids. The germline V gene has CDR1 MNHNS and CDR2 SASEGT. This chain's CDR3 is CASAVGFSGNAIYF. The CDR3 DNA reads TGTGCCAGCGCCGTTGGGTTCTCTGGAAACGCCATATATTTT.

Of note for this clonotype: A junction end diverges from the germline sequence, so it may reflect a read error. The chain combines TRBV5-4 with TRBJ1-1; D possibly corresponds to TRBD1 (5 bases). Per germline, CDR1 SGHNT and CDR2 YYREEE (reference sequence). The CDR3 consists of 14 residues. The CDR3 nucleotides read TGTGCCAGCAGCTTGGATCCAGGGAACACTGAAACTTTCTTT. It yields the protein CASSLDPGNTETFF.

J is TRBJ1-1 and V is TRBV10-3, with TRBD1 matching over 9 bases. Germline assignment: CDR1 ENHRY and CDR2 SYGVKD. The CDR3 has 15 residues. The V and J ends lost 7 bases and 2 bases, in that order; junction bases with no gene match: 8. CDR3 loop: CAIKRGDRDNTEAFF. DNA of the CDR3: TGTGCCATCAAGCGTGGGGACAGGGACAACACTGAAGCTTTCTTT.

The chain is built from TRBV12-3 or TRBV12-4 and TRBJ2-3; 8 bases map to TRBD2. V dropped 3 bases and J dropped 4; count of bases not matched to a gene: 9. This CDR3 comprises 16 residues. CDR3 nucleotide sequence: TGTGCCAGCAGTTTCTTTTCGGCGGGAGGACCAGATACGCAGTATTTT. Its protein is CASSFFSAGGPDTQYF.

With regard to this clonotype: The conserved closing phenylalanine or tryptophan is absent in this CDR3, likely reflecting a read error. Because the CDR3's place on the DNA is in doubt, the DNA is left out and the CDR3 is given as listed by TCRdb. This chain joins TRBV6-2 or TRBV6-3 and TRBJ2-7; the table names TRBD1, a call not compared with the DNA. CDR1 and CDR2 (germline): MNHEY, SVGEGT. Inclusive of both ends, the CDR3 amounts to 15 amino acids. This CDR3 reads CASSYSEGAVAEQCL.

The chain employs TRBV12-5 and TRBJ2-1; D is ambiguous. CDR1 and CDR2 (germline): LGHNT, FRNRAP. V was pared by 2 bases and J by 11 bases, with 7 bases between. CDR3 length equals 11 residues. This chain's CDR3 is CASGLYYKQFF. The CDR3 nucleotides read TGTGCTAGTGGTTTGTACTATAAGCAGTTCTTC.

J is TRBJ2-1 and V is TRBV29-1; the match to TRBD2 covers 9 bases. Germline lookup yields CDR1 SQVTM and CDR2 ANQGSEA. The V and J ends lost 4 bases and 1 base, in that order; junction bases with no gene match: 5. The CDR3 covers 15 residues. The CDR3 sequence: CSVVGGRDSYNEQFF. In nucleotides, the CDR3 is TGCAGCGTTGTGGGCGGGAGGGATTCCTACAATGAGCAGTTCTTC.

A remark on this clonotype: A read error may produce the germline difference seen at one junction end. The chain is built from TRBV11-1 and TRBJ1-1; a weak D match, TRBD1 (5 bases). The V gene's germline CDR1 is SGHAT and CDR2 FQDESV (reference sequence). The CDR3 spans 14 residues. In DNA form, the CDR3 reads TGTGGCAGCAGGTCCTCCAGGGTGAACACTGAAGCTTTCTTT. Translation: CGSRSSRVNTEAFF.